This T cell receptor (beta chain) is from a study of Graves' ophthalmopathy and Graves' hyperthyroidism (dated 2018 in TCRdb). In terms of the full investigation: Peripheral blood samples were taken at the time of initial diagnosis, before any treatment was given. TCR beta repertoire signatures were used to distinguish Graves' ophthalmopathy from Graves' hyperthyroidism and to predict progression to ophthalmopathy. In total, approximately 130 blood samples were TCR-sequenced: under 45 ophthalmopathy, some 80 hyperthyroidism and some 17 hyperthyroidism-to-ophthalmopathy patients. A discovery set of about 99 patients (roughly 41 ophthalmopathy, 55 to 65 stable hyperthyroidism) was enrolled to explore V-J signatures distinguishing ophthalmopathy from hyperthyroidism. For independent validation, a separate cohort was made up of around 19 hyperthyroidism patients plus 17 patients who later progressed from hyperthyroidism to ophthalmopathy. In more than five hyperthyroidism patients, T-cell repertoires of thyroid tissue and blood were compared. After sampling, hyperthyroidism patients received methimazole starting at 30 mg daily, and ophthalmopathy patients received high-dose intravenous methylprednisolone.

For repertoire sequencing, TCR beta CDR3 regions were amplified from RNA transcripts. A first-round RT-PCR used HTBI primers with the Qiagen OneStep RT-PCR kit, followed by a second-round multiplex PCR, size selection and purification. Libraries were sequenced on an Illumina HiSeq2000 using paired-end 100 bp reads. On the study's bioinformatics: SOAPnuke was used to process the reads, removing any read that contained adapters or uncalled bases, had a mean Phred below 15, or lacked an exact match to the constant primer or identifier. COPE v1.2.5 was used to merge the high-quality paired reads. Each unique nucleotide sequence was treated as a clonotype, and MiTCR v1.1 was used to align the clonotypes to the IMGT TRB V, D and J references. Only V-J combinations with frequency above 0.0001 were analysed, covering approximately 99% of repertoires. For each V-J combination, a TCR clonal expansion and chaos score was defined as F50 clonal expansion divided by the chaos observed in the TCRdist matrix. Welch's t-statistics and random forest were used to reduce features to approximately 13 V-J combinations, which were fed into a naive Bayes classifier. The similarity between thyroid and blood repertoires was quantified using the Morisita-Horn index. The public reads were run again by TCRdb, first through fastp at Q25 and then through MiXCR, and only productive beta chains were kept. Each CDR3 protein gets just one entry, which takes the most common genes and DNA from the rows behind it. The V and J calls were determined by TCRdb, not by the authors. The sample includes 500,000 to 800,000 distinct CDR3 sequences, with over 40% observed a single time. The top ten clonotypes cover roughly 3.5% of the sample.

The CDR3 holds 14 amino acids from the cysteine to the phenylalanine. The DNA shown is the 42-base CDR3, in frame from base 1. CDR1 and CDR2 were assigned from the germline V gene as SGDLS and YYNGEE. Study-level results and caveats: In validation, the model predicted ophthalmopathy progression with 55% to 71% sensitivity and 72.22% specificity; fewer than 15 predicted patients were CT-confirmed with GO in a median of approximately six months. Sample size was not statistically predetermined, and group allocation was not concealed from the investigators. The 13-signature model separated ophthalmopathy from stable hyperthyroidism with 85% to 90% sensitivity and 81.08% specificity in cross-validation, and 80%/75% in the test set. Among expanded thyroid clonotypes with frequency above 0.001, most also showed up in blood, which suggests that blood repertoires may reflect the thyroid immune response.

Of note for this clonotype: Its target antigen remains unknown. A junction end diverges from the germline sequence, so it may reflect a read error.

Ophthalmopathy patients were characterized by moderately to severely active disease, a Clinical Activity Score of at least 3, a NOSPECS grade of at least 4, and a disease duration under 3 months. Patients were excluded if they had other autoimmune diseases, uncontrolled infections, pregnancy or lactation. Clinical symptoms, serum thyroxine, TRAb, thyroid ultrasound and orbital computed tomography formed the basis of the diagnosis. Ficoll-Paque density gradient centrifugation was used to isolate PBMCs from about 9.4 ml of fresh peripheral blood. Total RNA was extracted using Trizol reagent, and RNA quality was checked on an Agilent 2100 Bioanalyzer.

This receptor chain uses TRBV9 and TRBJ1-6; possibly the D gene is TRBD1, per 6 matching bases. Sequenced material: peripheral blood. This receptor was taken from an adult man with Graves' ophthalmopathy. The CDR3 protein: CARSATEGDSPLHF. The bases read TGTGCCAGGAGCGCGACAGAGGGGGATTCACCCCTCCACTTT.